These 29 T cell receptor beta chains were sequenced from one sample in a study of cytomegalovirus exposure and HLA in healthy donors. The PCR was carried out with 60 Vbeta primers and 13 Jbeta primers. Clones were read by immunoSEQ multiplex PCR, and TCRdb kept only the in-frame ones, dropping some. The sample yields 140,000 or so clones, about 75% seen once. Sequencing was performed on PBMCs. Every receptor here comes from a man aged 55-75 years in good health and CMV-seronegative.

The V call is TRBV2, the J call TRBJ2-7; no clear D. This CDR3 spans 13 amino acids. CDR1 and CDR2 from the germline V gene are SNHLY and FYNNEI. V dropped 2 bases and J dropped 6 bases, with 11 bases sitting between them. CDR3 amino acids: CASSETEWSEQYF. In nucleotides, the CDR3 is TGTGCCAGCAGTGAAACAGAATGGTCCGAGCAGTACTTC.

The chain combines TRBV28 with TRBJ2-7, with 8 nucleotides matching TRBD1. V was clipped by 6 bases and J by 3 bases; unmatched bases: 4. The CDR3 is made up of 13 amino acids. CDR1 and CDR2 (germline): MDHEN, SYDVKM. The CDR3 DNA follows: TGTGCCAGCAGGACCGGGACAGGCTACGAGCAGTACTTC. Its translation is CASRTGTGYEQYF.

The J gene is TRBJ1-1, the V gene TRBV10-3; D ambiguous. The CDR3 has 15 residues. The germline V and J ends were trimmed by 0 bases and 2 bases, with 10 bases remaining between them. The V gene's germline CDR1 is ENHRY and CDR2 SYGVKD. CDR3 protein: CAISESSEVNTEAFF. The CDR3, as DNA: TGTGCCATCAGTGAGTCGTCAGAAGTCAACACTGAAGCTTTCTTT.

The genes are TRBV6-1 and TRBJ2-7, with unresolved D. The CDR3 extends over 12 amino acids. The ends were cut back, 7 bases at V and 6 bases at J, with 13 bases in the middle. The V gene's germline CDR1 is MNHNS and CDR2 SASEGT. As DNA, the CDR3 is TGTGCCAGCACCCTAAGAGAGGTCGAGCAGTACTTC. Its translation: CASTLREVEQYF.

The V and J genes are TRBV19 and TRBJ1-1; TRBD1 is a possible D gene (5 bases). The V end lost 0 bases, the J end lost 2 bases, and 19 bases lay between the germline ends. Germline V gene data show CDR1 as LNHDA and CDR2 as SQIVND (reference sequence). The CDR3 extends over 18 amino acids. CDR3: CASSIEGRGSGRNTEAFF. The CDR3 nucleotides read TGTGCCAGTAGTATAGAGGGTCGGGGGAGTGGAAGAAACACTGAAGCTTTCTTT.

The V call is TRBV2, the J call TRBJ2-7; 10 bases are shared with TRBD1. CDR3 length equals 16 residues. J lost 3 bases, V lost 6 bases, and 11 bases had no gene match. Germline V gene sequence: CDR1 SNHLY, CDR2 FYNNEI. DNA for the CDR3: TGTGCCAGCAGAGATCCCGCGGGACAGGGGAGCTACGAGCAGTACTTC. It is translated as CASRDPAGQGSYEQYF. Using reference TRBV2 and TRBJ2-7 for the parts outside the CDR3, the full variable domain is EPEVTQTPSHQVTQMGQEVILRCVPISNHLYFYWYRQILGQKVEFLVSFYNNEISEKSEIFDDQFSVERPDGSNFTLKIRSTKLEDSAMYFCASRDPAGQGSYEQYFGPGTRLTVT.

CDR3 residues: CASSAGTSGLQETQYF. The CDR3 coding sequence is TGTGCCAGCAGCGCGGGGACTAGCGGGTTACAAGAGACCCAGTACTTC. The V and J genes are TRBV9 and TRBJ2-5; 12 bases are a match to TRBD2. Per germline, CDR1 SGDLS and CDR2 YYNGEE. The CDR3 runs to 16 residues. The J segment lost 2 bases and the V segment lost 3 bases, leaving 5 bases of the junction unmatched.

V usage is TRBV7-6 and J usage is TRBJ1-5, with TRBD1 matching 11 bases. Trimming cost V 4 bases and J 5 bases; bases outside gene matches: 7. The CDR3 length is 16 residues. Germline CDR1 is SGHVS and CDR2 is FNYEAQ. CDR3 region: CASSSRPGQGDQPQHF. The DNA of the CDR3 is TGTGCCAGCAGCTCTCGGCCGGGACAGGGGGATCAGCCCCAGCATTTT.

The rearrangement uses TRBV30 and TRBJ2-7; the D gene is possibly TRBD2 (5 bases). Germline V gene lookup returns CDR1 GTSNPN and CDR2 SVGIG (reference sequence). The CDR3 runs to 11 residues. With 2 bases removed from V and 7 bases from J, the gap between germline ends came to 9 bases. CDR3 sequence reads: CAWSIREEQYF. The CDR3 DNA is TGTGCCTGGAGTATCCGGGAAGAGCAGTACTTC.

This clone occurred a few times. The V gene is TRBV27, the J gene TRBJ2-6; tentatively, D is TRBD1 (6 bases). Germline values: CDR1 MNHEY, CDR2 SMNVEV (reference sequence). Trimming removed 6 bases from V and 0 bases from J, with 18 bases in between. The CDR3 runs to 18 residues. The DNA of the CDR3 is TGTGCCAGCAGATCGTACCCTACAGGGTTCTCTGGGGCCAACGTCCTGACTTTC. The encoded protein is CASRSYPTGFSGANVLTF.

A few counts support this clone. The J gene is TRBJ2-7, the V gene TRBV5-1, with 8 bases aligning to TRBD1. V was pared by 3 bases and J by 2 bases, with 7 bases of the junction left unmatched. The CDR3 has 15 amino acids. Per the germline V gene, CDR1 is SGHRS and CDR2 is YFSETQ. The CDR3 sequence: CASSSGGQGTYEQYF. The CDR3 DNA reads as TGCGCCAGCAGCTCCGGAGGACAGGGCACCTACGAGCAGTACTTC.

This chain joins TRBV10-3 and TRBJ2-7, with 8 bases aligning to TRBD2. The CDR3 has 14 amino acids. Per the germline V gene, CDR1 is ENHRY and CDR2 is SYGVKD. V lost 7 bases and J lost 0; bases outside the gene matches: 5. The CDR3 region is CAITGAGDSYEQYF. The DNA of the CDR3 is TGTGCCATCACCGGAGCGGGAGACTCCTACGAGCAGTACTTC.

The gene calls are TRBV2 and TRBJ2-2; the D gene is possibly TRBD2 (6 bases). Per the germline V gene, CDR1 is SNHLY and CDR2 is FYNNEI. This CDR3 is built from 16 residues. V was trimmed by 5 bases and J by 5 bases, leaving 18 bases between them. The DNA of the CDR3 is TGTGCCAGCAGTCCAAAGACTAGTGGTGGAACCGGGGAGCTGTTTTTT. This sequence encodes CASSPKTSGGTGELFF. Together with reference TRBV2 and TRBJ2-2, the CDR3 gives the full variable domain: EPEVTQTPSHQVTQMGQEVILRCVPISNHLYFYWYRQILGQKVEFLVSFYNNEISEKSEIFDDQFSVERPDGSNFTLKIRSTKLEDSAMYFCASSPKTSGGTGELFFGEGSRLTVL.

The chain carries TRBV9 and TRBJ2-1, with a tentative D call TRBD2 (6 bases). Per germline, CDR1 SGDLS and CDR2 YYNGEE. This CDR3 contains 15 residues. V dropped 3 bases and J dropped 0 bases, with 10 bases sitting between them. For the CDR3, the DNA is TGTGCCAGCAGCGCGATAGCGGCCTCCTACAATGAGCAGTTCTTC. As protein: CASSAIAASYNEQFF.

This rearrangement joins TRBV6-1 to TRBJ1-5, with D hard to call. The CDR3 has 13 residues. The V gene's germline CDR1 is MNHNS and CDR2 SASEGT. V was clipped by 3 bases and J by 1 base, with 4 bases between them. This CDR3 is CASSDLSNQPQHF. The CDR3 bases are TGTGCCAGCAGTGACCTCAGCAATCAGCCCCAGCATTTT.

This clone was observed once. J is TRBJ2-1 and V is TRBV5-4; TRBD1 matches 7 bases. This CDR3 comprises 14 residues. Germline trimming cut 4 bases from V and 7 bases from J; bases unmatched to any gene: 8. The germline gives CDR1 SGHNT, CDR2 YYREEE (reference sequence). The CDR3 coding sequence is TGTGCCAGCAGCCAGAGGGACAGAGCTAATGAGCAGTTCTTC. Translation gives CASSQRDRANEQFF.

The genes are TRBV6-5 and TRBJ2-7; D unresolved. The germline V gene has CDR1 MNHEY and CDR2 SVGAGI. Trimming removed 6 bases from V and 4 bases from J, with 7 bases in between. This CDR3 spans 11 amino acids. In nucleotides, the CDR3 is TGTGCCAGCAGCACAATTTACGAGCAGTACTTC. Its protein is CASSTIYEQYF.

CDR3 bases: TGTGCCACCATACCGGGACAGGGCGCCGGCCCCTACTTC. Its protein is CATIPGQGAGPYF. The V and J genes are TRBV10-3 and TRBJ2-7; 9 bases map to TRBD1. Unmatched junction bases numbered 17, after V lost 10 bases and J lost 13 bases. Germline CDR1 ENHRY, CDR2 SYGVKD. The CDR3 is 13 residues long.

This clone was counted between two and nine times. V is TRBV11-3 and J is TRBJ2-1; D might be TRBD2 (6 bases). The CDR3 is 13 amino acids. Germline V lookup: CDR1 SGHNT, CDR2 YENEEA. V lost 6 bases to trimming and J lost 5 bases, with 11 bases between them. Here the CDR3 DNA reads TGTGCCAGCAGTAAGGGCGGGGACAATGAGCAGTTCTTC. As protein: CASSKGGDNEQFF.

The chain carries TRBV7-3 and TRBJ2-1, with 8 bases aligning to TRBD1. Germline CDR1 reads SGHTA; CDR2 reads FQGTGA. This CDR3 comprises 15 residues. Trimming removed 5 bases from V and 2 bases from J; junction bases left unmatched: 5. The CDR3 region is CASSIDRGTYNEQFF. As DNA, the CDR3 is TGTGCCAGCAGCATAGACAGGGGAACCTACAATGAGCAGTTCTTC.

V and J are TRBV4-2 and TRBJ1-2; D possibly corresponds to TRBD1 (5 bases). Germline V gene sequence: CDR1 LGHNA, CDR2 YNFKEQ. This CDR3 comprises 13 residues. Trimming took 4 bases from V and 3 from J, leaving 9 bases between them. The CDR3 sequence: CASSLGEDYGYTF. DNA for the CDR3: TGTGCCAGCAGCCTGGGGGAGGACTATGGCTACACCTTC.

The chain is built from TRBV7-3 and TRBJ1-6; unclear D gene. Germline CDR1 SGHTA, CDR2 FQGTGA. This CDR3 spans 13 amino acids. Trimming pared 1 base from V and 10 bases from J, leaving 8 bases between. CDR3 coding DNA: TGTGCCAGCAGCTTAAGCGACAACTCACCCCTCCACTTT. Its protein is CASSLSDNSPLHF.

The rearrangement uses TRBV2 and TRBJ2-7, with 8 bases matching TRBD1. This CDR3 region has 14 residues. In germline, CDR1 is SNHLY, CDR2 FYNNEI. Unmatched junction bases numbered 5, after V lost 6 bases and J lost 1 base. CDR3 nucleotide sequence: TGTGCCAGCAGACCGGACAGGGTATCCTACGAGCAGTACTTC. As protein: CASRPDRVSYEQYF.

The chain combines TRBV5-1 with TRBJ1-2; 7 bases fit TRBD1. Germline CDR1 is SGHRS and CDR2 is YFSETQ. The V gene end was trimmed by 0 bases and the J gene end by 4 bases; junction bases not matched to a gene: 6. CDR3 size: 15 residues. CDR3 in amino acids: CASSLAQGPSYGYTF. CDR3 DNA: TGCGCCAGCAGCTTGGCACAGGGGCCTTCCTATGGCTACACCTTC.

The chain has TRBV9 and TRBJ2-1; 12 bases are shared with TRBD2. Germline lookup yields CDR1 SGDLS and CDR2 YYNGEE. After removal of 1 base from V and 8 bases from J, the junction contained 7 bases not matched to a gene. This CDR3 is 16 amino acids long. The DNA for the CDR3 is TGTGCCAGCAGCGTAAAGCTAGCGGGAGGGCCGGATGAGCAGTTCTTC. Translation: CASSVKLAGGPDEQFF.

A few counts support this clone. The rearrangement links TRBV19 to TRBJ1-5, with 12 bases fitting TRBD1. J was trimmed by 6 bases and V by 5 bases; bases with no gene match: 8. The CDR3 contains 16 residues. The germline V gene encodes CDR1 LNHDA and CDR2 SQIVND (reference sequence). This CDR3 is CASSPPGTGGFQPQHF. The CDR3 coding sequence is TGTGCCAGTAGTCCTCCCGGGACAGGGGGCTTTCAGCCCCAGCATTTT.

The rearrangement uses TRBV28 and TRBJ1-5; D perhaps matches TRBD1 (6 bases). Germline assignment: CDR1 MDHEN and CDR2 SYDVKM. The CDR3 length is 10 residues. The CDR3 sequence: CVTGNQPQHF. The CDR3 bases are TGTGTCACAGGGAATCAGCCCCAGCATTTT.

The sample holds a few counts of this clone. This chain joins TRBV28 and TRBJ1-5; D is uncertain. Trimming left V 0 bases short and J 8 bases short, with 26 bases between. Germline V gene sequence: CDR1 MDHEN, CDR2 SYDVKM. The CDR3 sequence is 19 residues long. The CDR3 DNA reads TGTGCCAGCAGTTTATGGAAGCCTTGGGAGGACGGAGTGTATAAGCCCCAGCATTTT. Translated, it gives CASSLWKPWEDGVYKPQHF. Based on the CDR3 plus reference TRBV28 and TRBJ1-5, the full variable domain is DVKVTQSSRYLVKRTGEKVFLECVQDMDHENMFWYRQDPGLGLRLIYFSYDVKMKEKGDIPEGYSVSREKKERFSLILESASTNQTSMYLCASSLWKPWEDGVYKPQHFGDGTRLSIL.

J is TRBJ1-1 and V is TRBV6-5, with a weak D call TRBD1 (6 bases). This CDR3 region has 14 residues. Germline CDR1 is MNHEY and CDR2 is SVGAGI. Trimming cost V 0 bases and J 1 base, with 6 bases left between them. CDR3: CASSYSGGNTEAFF. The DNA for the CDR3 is TGTGCCAGCAGTTACTCAGGGGGGAACACTGAAGCTTTCTTT.